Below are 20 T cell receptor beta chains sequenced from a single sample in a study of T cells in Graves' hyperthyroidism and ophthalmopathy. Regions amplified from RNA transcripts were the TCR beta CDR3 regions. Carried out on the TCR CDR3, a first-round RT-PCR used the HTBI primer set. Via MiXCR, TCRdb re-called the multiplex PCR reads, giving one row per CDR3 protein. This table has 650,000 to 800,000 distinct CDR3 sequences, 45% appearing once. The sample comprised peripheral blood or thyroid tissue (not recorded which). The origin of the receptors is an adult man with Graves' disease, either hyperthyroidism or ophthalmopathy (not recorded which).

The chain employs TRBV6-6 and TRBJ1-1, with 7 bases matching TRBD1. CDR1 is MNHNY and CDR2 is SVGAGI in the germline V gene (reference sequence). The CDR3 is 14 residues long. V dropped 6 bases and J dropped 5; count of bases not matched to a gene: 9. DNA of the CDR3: TGTGCCAGCAGCCTCCGGGACAGTGAAACTGAAGCTTTCTTT. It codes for CASSLRDSETEAFF.

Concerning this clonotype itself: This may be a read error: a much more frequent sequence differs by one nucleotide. CDR3 in DNA: TGTGCCAGCAGCGGGGTAACGGTTGGTGAAAAACTGTTTTTT. This gives the protein CASSGVTVGEKLFF. The chain employs TRBV2 and TRBJ1-4; unclear D gene. Germline V gene data show CDR1 as SNHLY and CDR2 as FYNNEI. Trimming pared 6 bases from V and 7 bases from J, leaving 15 bases between. The CDR3 runs to 14 residues.

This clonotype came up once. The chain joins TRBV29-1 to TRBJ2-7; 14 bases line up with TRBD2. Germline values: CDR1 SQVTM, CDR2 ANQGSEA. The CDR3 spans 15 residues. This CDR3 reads CSAIATSGRANEQYF. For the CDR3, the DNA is TGCAGTGCTATCGCGACTAGCGGGAGGGCCAACGAGCAGTACTTC.

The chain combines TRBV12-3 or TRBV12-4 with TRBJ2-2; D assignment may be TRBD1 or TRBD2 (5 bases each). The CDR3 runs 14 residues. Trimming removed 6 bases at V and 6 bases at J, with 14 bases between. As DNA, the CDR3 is TGTGCCAGCAGCCAAGTAGGGACGGCCGGGGAGCTGTTTTTT. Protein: CASSQVGTAGELFF.

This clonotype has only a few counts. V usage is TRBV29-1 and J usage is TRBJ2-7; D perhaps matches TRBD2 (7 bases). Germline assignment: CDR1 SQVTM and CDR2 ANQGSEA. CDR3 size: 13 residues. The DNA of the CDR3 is TGCGGAATAGGGGGGGCGCCCGACTACGAGCAGTACTTC. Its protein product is CGIGGAPDYEQYF.

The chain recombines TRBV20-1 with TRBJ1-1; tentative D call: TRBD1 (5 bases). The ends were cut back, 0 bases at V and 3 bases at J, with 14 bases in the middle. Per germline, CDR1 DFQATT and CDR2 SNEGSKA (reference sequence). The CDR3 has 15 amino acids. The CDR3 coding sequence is TGCAGTGCTAGAGATCACTGGGACTTACACACTGAAGCTTTCTTT. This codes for CSARDHWDLHTEAFF.

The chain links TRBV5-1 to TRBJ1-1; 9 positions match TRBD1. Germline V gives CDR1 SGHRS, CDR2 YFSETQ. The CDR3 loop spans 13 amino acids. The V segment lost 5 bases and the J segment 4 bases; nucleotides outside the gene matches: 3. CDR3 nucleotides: TGCGCCAGCAGACAGGGGGCGCGCACTGAAGCTTTCTTT. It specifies CASRQGARTEAFF.

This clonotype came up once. CDR3 bases: TGTGCCATCAGTTTAACGGGTCGCACTGAAGCTTTCTTT. Translation: CAISLTGRTEAFF. The chain uses TRBV10-3 and TRBJ1-1; D not resolved. The ends were cut back, 5 bases at V and 4 bases at J, with 11 bases in the middle. Germline CDR1 is ENHRY and CDR2 is SYGVKD. The CDR3 is made up of 13 amino acids.

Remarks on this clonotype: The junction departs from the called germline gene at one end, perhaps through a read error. The CDR3 here is CASTPSSGGAGEQDF. CDR3 DNA: TGTGCCAGCACCCCTTCTAGCGGGGGGGCCGGGGAGCAGGACTTC. The V gene is TRBV7-2, the J gene TRBJ2-5; the match to TRBD2 covers 12 bases. The CDR3 spans 15 residues. Germline V CDR1 and CDR2: SGHTA, FQGNSA.

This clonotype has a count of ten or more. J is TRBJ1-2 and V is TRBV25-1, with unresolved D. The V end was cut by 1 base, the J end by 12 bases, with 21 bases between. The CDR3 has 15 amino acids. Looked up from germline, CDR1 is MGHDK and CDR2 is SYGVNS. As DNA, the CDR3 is TGTGCCAGCAGTGAATGGCGATCAGGCCTCATGATCCACACCTTC. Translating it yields CASSEWRSGLMIHTF.

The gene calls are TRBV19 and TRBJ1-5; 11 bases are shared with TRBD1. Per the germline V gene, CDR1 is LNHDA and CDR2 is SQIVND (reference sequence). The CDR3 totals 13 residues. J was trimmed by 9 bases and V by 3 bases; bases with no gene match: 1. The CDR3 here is CASSMGTGGPQHF. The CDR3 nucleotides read TGTGCCAGTAGTATGGGGACAGGGGGGCCCCAGCATTTT.

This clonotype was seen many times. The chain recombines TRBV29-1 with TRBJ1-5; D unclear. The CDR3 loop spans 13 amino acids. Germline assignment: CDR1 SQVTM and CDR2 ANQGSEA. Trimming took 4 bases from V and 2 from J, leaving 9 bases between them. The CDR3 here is CSVAPGRNQPQHF. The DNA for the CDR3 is TGCAGCGTTGCCCCGGGTCGCAATCAGCCCCAGCATTTT.

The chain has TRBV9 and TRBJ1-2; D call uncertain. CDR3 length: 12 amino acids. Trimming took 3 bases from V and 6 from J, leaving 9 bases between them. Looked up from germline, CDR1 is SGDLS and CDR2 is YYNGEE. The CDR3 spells CASSAGKDGYTF. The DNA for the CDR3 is TGTGCCAGCAGCGCCGGAAAAGATGGCTACACCTTC. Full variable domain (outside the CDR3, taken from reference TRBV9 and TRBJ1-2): DSGVTQTPKHLITATGQRVTLRCSPRSGDLSVYWYQQSLDQGLQFLIQYYNGEERAKGNILERFSAQQFPDLHSELNLSSLELGDSALYFCASSAGKDGYTFGSGTRLTVV.

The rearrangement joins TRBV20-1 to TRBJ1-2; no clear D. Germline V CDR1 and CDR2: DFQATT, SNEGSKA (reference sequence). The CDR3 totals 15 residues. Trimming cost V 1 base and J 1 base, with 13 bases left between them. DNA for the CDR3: TGCAGTGCTAGAGGTTCCCAGGCTCTTAACTATGGCTACACCTTC. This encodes CSARGSQALNYGYTF.

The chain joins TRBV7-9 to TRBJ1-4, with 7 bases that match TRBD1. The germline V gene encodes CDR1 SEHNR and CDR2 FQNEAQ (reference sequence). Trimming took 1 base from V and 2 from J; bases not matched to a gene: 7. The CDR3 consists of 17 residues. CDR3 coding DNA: TGTGCCAGCAGCTTAGAGGGGGCTTGGATGACTAATGAAAAACTGTTTTTT. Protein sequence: CASSLEGAWMTNEKLFF.

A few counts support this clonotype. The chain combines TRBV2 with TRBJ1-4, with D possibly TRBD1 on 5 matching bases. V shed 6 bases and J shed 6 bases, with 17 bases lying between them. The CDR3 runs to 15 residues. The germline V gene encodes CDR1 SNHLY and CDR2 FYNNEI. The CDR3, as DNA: TGTGCCAGCAGCGAATCCGGGGGGGAGTATGAAAAACTGTTTTTT. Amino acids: CASSESGGEYEKLFF.

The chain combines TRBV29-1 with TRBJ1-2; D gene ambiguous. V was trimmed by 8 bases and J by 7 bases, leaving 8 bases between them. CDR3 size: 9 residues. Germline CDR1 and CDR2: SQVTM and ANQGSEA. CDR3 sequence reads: CSRAGGYTF. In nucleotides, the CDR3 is TGCAGCCGTGCAGGTGGCTACACCTTC.

CDR3 amino acids: CASSSLLAANEQFF. In nucleotides, the CDR3 is TGCGCCAGCAGCTCTCTGTTAGCGGCTAATGAGCAGTTCTTC. The genes are TRBV10-1 and TRBJ2-1, with D maybe TRBD2 (6 bases). Germline CDR1 is WNHNN and CDR2 is SYGVQD (reference sequence). The CDR3 runs 14 residues. Trimming removed 6 bases from V and 7 bases from J, with 16 bases in between.

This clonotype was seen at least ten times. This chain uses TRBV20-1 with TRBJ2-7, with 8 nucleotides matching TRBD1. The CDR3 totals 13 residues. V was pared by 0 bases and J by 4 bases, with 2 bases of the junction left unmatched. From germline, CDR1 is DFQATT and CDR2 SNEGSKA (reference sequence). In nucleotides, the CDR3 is TGCAGTGCTAGAGATCAGGGGGCTTACGAGCAGTACTTC. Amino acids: CSARDQGAYEQYF.

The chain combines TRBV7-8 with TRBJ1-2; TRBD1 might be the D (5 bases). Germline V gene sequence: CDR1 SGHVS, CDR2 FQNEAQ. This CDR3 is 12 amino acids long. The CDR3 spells CASTGRIYGYTF. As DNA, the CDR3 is TGTGCATCAACGGGACGTATCTATGGCTACACCTTC.